One and the same sample provided the 15 T cell receptor beta chains below, sequenced in a study of shared clonotypes between healthy human individuals. Profiled with immunoSEQ multiplex PCR; TCRdb holds only in-frame clones, not every one. The sample consists of about 2,500,000 clones, roughly nine tenths of them appearing once. What was sequenced was naive CD4+ T cells sorted from blood. Indicated subset: CD45RA+ positively selected. All receptors come from a man aged 18 to 29 in good health.

J is TRBJ1-1 and V is TRBV10-3; no firm D call. Looked up from germline, CDR1 is ENHRY and CDR2 is SYGVKD. The ends were cut back, 7 bases at V and 1 base at J, with 10 bases in the middle. The CDR3 totals 13 residues. In DNA form, the CDR3 reads TGTGCCATCACTTCTCCGGGGAACACTGAAGCTTTCTTT. Amino acids: CAITSPGNTEAFF.

The chain carries TRBV7-9 and TRBJ1-3; D unresolved. Per germline, CDR1 SEHNR and CDR2 FQNEAQ (reference sequence). This CDR3 has 15 residues. Trimming removed 5 bases from V and 4 bases from J, with 15 bases in between. This CDR3 reads CASSPEPPGGNTIYF. The DNA of the CDR3 is TGTGCCAGCAGCCCCGAACCTCCGGGGGGAAACACCATATATTTT. Together with reference TRBV7-9 and TRBJ1-3, the CDR3 gives the full variable domain: DTGVSQNPRHKITKRGQNVTFRCDPISEHNRLYWYRQTLGQGPEFLTYFQNEAQLEKSRLLSDRFSAERPKGSFSTLEIQRTEQGDSAMYLCASSPEPPGGNTIYFGEGSWLTVV.

V is TRBV5-4 and J is TRBJ2-7; 11 bases are a match to TRBD2. CDR3 length equals 15 residues. CDR1 is SGHNT, CDR2 YYREEE, per germline (reference sequence). V was clipped by 2 bases and J by 7 bases; unmatched bases: 8. CDR3 DNA: TGTGCCAGCAGCTTTTTCACTAGCGGGAGCGGGGAGCAGTACTTC. Its translation is CASSFFTSGSGEQYF.

V gene TRBV6-1 combines with J gene TRBJ1-4; D is possibly TRBD1 (5 bases). Germline V gene sequence: CDR1 MNHNS, CDR2 SASEGT. V lost 4 bases and J lost 4, with 13 bases in between. The CDR3 is 15 residues long. CDR3 bases: TGTGCCAGCAGTGTAACCCAGGGCCTTAATGAAAAACTGTTTTTT. Translating gives CASSVTQGLNEKLFF.

This clone showed up just once. The rearrangement uses TRBV2 and TRBJ2-1, with 14 bases that match TRBD2. Germline assignment: CDR1 SNHLY and CDR2 FYNNEI. Trimming at V came to 3 bases and at J to 6 bases, leaving 4 bases not matched to a gene. This CDR3 spans 16 amino acids. Here the CDR3 reads CASSERGLAGANEQFF. CDR3 sequence (DNA): TGTGCCAGCAGTGAGCGGGGACTAGCGGGAGCCAATGAGCAGTTCTTC.

Regarding this clone: This same CDR3 is encoded by further DNA sequences in the sample. The V call is TRBV5-1, the J call TRBJ2-2; D unresolved. Trimming pared 0 bases from V and 4 bases from J, leaving 4 bases between. In germline, CDR1 is SGHRS, CDR2 YFSETQ. The CDR3 totals 13 residues. CDR3 DNA sequence: TGCGCCAGCAGCTTGGAGCTCACCGGGGAGCTGTTTTTT. Translated: CASSLELTGELFF.

The rearrangement joins TRBV5-1 to TRBJ2-1, with D tentatively TRBD1 or TRBD2 (5 bases each). The germline gives CDR1 SGHRS, CDR2 YFSETQ. The CDR3 consists of 16 residues. Trimming left V 3 bases short and J 12 bases short, with 25 bases between. The CDR3 is CASSSPAGDPTMRQFF. For the CDR3, the DNA is TGCGCCAGCAGCTCCCCCGCCGGGGACCCTACAATGAGGCAGTTCTTC.

The chain employs TRBV30 and TRBJ1-4, with 7 bases matching TRBD1. The CDR3 sequence is 14 residues long. The germline V gene has CDR1 GTSNPN and CDR2 SVGIG (reference sequence). J gave up 8 bases and V 3 bases, and 9 bases lay outside the gene matches. The CDR3 spells CAWRAPGGREKLFF. DNA for the CDR3: TGTGCCTGGAGAGCCCCAGGGGGGAGAGAAAAACTGTTTTTT.

The V call is TRBV5-1, the J call TRBJ1-1; a weak D match, TRBD1 (5 bases). Per the germline V gene, CDR1 is SGHRS and CDR2 is YFSETQ. The CDR3 runs to 15 residues. Trimming removed 7 bases at V and 0 bases at J, with 16 bases between. The DNA for the CDR3 is TGCGCCAGCCGACCCCCAGGGCTCATGAACACTGAAGCTTTCTTT. This codes for CASRPPGLMNTEAFF.

The chain is built from TRBV7-9 and TRBJ2-3; D remains ambiguous. The germline CDR1 and CDR2 sequences are SEHNR and FQNEAQ (reference sequence). CDR3 length: 14 amino acids. Between the trimmed V and J ends, which lost 5 bases and 5 bases, there was a span of 14 bases. The CDR3: CASSPLDVRDTQYF. The CDR3 DNA reads TGTGCCAGCAGCCCCCTTGATGTGAGAGATACGCAGTATTTT.

This chain connects TRBV9 to TRBJ1-4, with TRBD1 as a possible D gene (6 bases). This CDR3 contains 14 residues. V lost 3 bases and J lost 3, with 9 bases in between. From germline, CDR1 is SGDLS and CDR2 YYNGEE. CDR3 residues: CASSAGAPNEKLFF. Here the CDR3 DNA reads TGTGCCAGCAGCGCGGGGGCTCCTAATGAAAAACTGTTTTTT.

The chain carries TRBV19 and TRBJ1-4; the D is unclear. Per germline, CDR1 LNHDA and CDR2 SQIVND (reference sequence). The CDR3 contains 14 residues. V was shortened by 4 bases and J by 5 bases, with 11 bases between the two germline ends. The CDR3, as DNA: TGTGCCAGTAGTAATTCGGGGTTAAATGAAAAACTGTTTTTT. Translating it yields CASSNSGLNEKLFF.

A remark on this clone: The same CDR3 can be traced to other DNA sequences in this sample. The J gene is TRBJ2-7, the V gene TRBV5-1; D possibly uses TRBD1 or TRBD2 (5 bases each). From germline, CDR1 is SGHRS and CDR2 YFSETQ. The CDR3 sequence is 14 residues long. V gave up 0 bases and J gave up 5 bases, with 12 bases separating them. The CDR3 region is CASSLGGSSNEQYF. DNA for the CDR3: TGCGCCAGCAGCTTGGGGGGGTCAAGTAACGAGCAGTACTTC.

The V call is TRBV28, the J call TRBJ2-6; D not resolved. This CDR3 has 17 residues. V shed 2 bases and J shed 4 bases, with 15 bases lying between them. CDR1 is MDHEN and CDR2 is SYDVKM in the germline V gene. The CDR3 spells CASSLGIGPSGANVLTF. DNA for the CDR3: TGTGCCAGCAGTTTAGGTATAGGTCCCTCGGGGGCCAACGTCCTGACTTTC.

V is TRBV9 and J is TRBJ1-2, with 7 bases identical to TRBD1. Unmatched junction bases numbered 16, after V lost 4 bases and J lost 4 bases. This CDR3 contains 17 residues. The germline V gene has CDR1 SGDLS and CDR2 YYNGEE. The CDR3 nucleotides read TGTGCCAGCAGCCCGCAGTTTGGGACAGTTTCCTCCTATGGCTACACCTTC. Its translation: CASSPQFGTVSSYGYTF.